This T cell receptor (beta chain) was recorded in a study of shared clonotypes between healthy human individuals. Looking at the study overall: CD4 naive and memory got three plates each, CD8 naive two, CD8 memory one.

CD45RO-negative, CCR7-positively selected cells formed the naive CD8 fraction, excluding terminally differentiated effector memory CD45RA+ cells. Study-wide points: Richness estimates generally favored naive over memory subsets. Clonotypes that were shared across a few donors made up around 5% of naive CD4 clonotypes.

V was cut by 4 bases and J by 9 bases, with 16 bases left in between. This CDR3 comprises 15 residues. Germline V lookup: CDR1 LGHNA, CDR2 YSLEER. With respect to this clone: No antigen is known for it.

The table came from immunoSEQ multiplex PCR; TCRdb's copy has only in-frame clones and leaves some out. The sample lists about 2 million clones; about 94% were seen once. Sequences were obtained from naive CD8+ T cells sorted from blood. This sequence joins TRBV4-3 and TRBJ1-6; D possibly corresponds to TRBD1 (5 bases). The sequence derives from a man aged 18-30 years in good health. CDR3 sequence: CASSPVGEGISPLHF. The CDR3 bases are TGCGCCAGCAGCCCAGTGGGGGAGGGCATTTCACCCCTCCACTTT.